A selection of T cell receptor beta chains follows, all from one sample in a study of blood T cell repertoires in COVID-19. Repertoires were generated with immunoSEQ multiplex PCR, while TCRdb's copy carries only in-frame clones and drops some. This sample carries some 240,000 clones, roughly 79% of them seen once, and the ten largest clones take 7.5%. Sequences were obtained from peripheral blood. Receptors were obtained from a woman aged 80 or older with COVID-19, enrolled during active disease. The CDR3 runs from the conserved cysteine through the conserved F or W. The order of the fields is J gene, V gene, CDR3 protein.

TRBJ2-7	TRBV7-8	CASSIQTSPSSYEQYF
TRBJ1-6	TRBV6-5	CASSYRGQVDSPLHF
TRBJ1-5	TRBV12-3/TRBV12-4	CASSLTGRQPQHF
TRBJ2-7	TRBV5-1	CASSLSLQGNYEQYF
TRBJ2-3	TRBV4-1	CASSLGQTTDTQYF
TRBJ1-2	TRBV19	CASSIARPNYGYTF
TRBJ1-2	TRBV12-3/TRBV12-4	CASSTVGGYGYTF
TRBJ2-7	TRBV12-3/TRBV12-4	CASSLAGSYEQYF
TRBJ2-6	TRBV7-9	CASSSGQGGSGANVLTF
TRBJ1-2	TRBV5-1	CASSLEGRPHGYTF
TRBJ2-1	TRBV7-3	CASSSAGSSYNEQFF
TRBJ1-2	TRBV24-1	CATSDSDRGGGYTF
TRBJ1-1	TRBV18	CASSGDTSWANTEAFF
TRBJ2-2	TRBV9	CASRTLPGELFF
TRBJ2-5	TRBV7-8	CASSLANRTGDLKTQYF
TRBJ2-1	TRBV11-2	CASSLVTSNEQFF
TRBJ1-4	TRBV27	CASRPTLATNEKLFF
TRBJ2-3	TRBV19	CASSTSGGFTSTDTQYF
TRBJ1-2	TRBV3-1/TRBV3-2	CASSQEGGWGTF
TRBJ2-1	TRBV7-2	CASSILQGANNEQFF
TRBJ1-2	TRBV28	CASSPDKAVFYGYTF
TRBJ1-2	TRBV19	CASSKPYDYTF
TRBJ1-2	TRBV3-1/TRBV3-2	CASSQRGQEAGYTF
TRBJ1-5	TRBV19	CATKTRNGDNQPQHF
TRBJ1-2	TRBV6-5	CASSPDPGIAYGYTF
TRBJ2-7	TRBV5-1	CASSLDLEVGYEQYF
TRBJ1-2	TRBV29-1	CSVNREPPNYGYTF
TRBJ2-1	TRBV28	CASSWDRYNEQFF
TRBJ2-7	TRBV5-1	CASSFWTPNEQYF
TRBJ2-7	TRBV6-2/TRBV6-3	CASSYSAGPQYEQYF
TRBJ1-3	TRBV7-6	CASSSKGEGGGNTIYF
TRBJ2-1	TRBV14	CASSQLAGVVNEQFF
TRBJ2-1	TRBV10-3	CAISGTSGQGNEQFF
TRBJ2-1	TRBV18	CASSPVAGGRNEQFF
TRBJ1-1	TRBV18	CASSRTEALNTEAFF